These 14 T cell receptor beta chains originate from one sample sequenced in a study of somatic mutations in cytotoxic T cells in rheumatoid arthritis. Assay: immunoSEQ multiplex PCR; the TCRdb copy retains only in-frame clones and omits some. The sample has some 7,000 clones, 80% to 90% seen once. What was sequenced was CD8+ T cells sorted from blood. The receptors stem from a woman aged 70-85 years with rheumatoid arthritis.

This clone was seen once. The gene calls are TRBV30 and TRBJ1-1; D possibly corresponds to TRBD1 (6 bases). The length of the CDR3 is 15 residues. V was cut by 3 bases and J by 6 bases, with 20 bases left in between. Looked up from germline, CDR1 is GTSNPN and CDR2 is SVGIG (reference sequence). CDR3 amino acids: CAWSRDTPVLAEAFF. The CDR3 DNA reads as TGTGCCTGGAGCCGGGACACCCCGGTCTTGGCTGAAGCTTTCTTT.

This clone appeared once. CDR3 DNA: TGTGCCAGCAGGGCGGGAAACACTGAAGCTTTCTTT. Amino acid sequence: CASRAGNTEAFF. This chain uses TRBV7-9 with TRBJ1-1; no clear D gene. The CDR3 extends over 12 amino acids. Per the germline V gene, CDR1 is SEHNR and CDR2 is FQNEAQ (reference sequence). Trimming took off 6 bases at V and 2 bases at J, with 7 bases between the two ends.

The V call is TRBV2, the J call TRBJ1-1; TRBD1 aligns across 9 bases. The germline CDR1 and CDR2 sequences are SNHLY and FYNNEI. The CDR3 has 12 residues. J lost 10 bases, V lost 4 bases, and 4 bases had no gene match. The CDR3 is CASSGPDRGAFF. The CDR3, as DNA: TGTGCCAGCAGTGGACCGGACAGGGGAGCTTTCTTT.

This chain joins TRBV27 and TRBJ2-7; 8 bases are a match to TRBD1. V lost 7 bases, J lost 5 bases, and 4 bases stayed unmatched. This CDR3 comprises 12 residues. Germline assignment: CDR1 MNHEY and CDR2 SMNVEV (reference sequence). The CDR3: CASKQGVHEQYF. The CDR3 DNA reads as TGTGCCAGCAAACAGGGGGTCCACGAGCAGTACTTC.

Remarks on this clone: This specimen includes other DNA sequences encoding the same CDR3. The chain employs TRBV5-4 and TRBJ1-6; maybe TRBD1 (5 bases). Germline assignment: CDR1 SGHNT and CDR2 YYREEE (reference sequence). The CDR3 has 17 residues. Trimming stripped 4 bases from V and 6 bases from J, with 20 bases between. CDR3 DNA: TGTGCCAGCAGCCCTCCCGGAAGGGGACTGCCTAATTCACCCCTCCACTTT. Translation: CASSPPGRGLPNSPLHF.

The chain combines TRBV5-4 with TRBJ1-2, with TRBD1 identical over 10 bases. The CDR3 covers 14 residues. The V gene end was trimmed by 4 bases and the J gene end by 6 bases; junction bases not matched to a gene: 6. CDR1 and CDR2 (germline): SGHNT, YYREEE (reference sequence). Here the CDR3 reads CASSDRGPKDGYTF. CDR3 sequence (DNA): TGTGCCAGCAGCGACAGGGGGCCTAAAGATGGCTACACCTTC.

J is TRBJ1-2 and V is TRBV2; 8 bases fit TRBD1. The CDR3 runs to 15 residues. The V segment lost 3 bases and the J segment 4 bases; nucleotides outside the gene matches: 7. CDR1 and CDR2 (germline): SNHLY, FYNNEI. Here the CDR3 DNA reads TGTGCCAGCAGTGACACGGGACAGGACGTCTATGGCTACACCTTC. Amino acids: CASSDTGQDVYGYTF.

The chain carries TRBV6-5 and TRBJ2-5; 10 bases fit TRBD1. From germline, CDR1 is MNHEY and CDR2 SVGAGI. V shed 2 bases, J shed 3 bases, and the junction held 6 bases outside the gene matches. This CDR3 region has 16 residues. The DNA of the CDR3 is TGTGCCAGCAGTTACGATCCCGGGACAGGGGAAGAGACCCAGTACTTC. This gives the protein CASSYDPGTGEETQYF.

This chain connects TRBV9 to TRBJ1-3, with D possibly matching TRBD1 (5 bases). Deletions cut 6 bases from V and 0 bases from J, with 16 bases between. CDR3 length equals 16 residues. CDR1 SGDLS and CDR2 YYNGEE come from the germline V gene. CDR3 bases: TGTGCCAGCACTACGTCCGGGGGACTCTCTGGAAACACCATATATTTT. The encoded protein is CASTTSGGLSGNTIYF.

Details on this clone: At the DNA level, this CDR3 is encoded by other sequences in the same sample as well. The chain carries TRBV4-3 and TRBJ1-1; tentatively, D is TRBD1 (6 bases). The CDR3 length is 14 residues. Germline V gene lookup returns CDR1 LGHNA and CDR2 YSLEER. Trimming stripped 1 base from V and 4 bases from J, with 10 bases between. The CDR3 DNA reads as TGCGCCAGCAGCCAAGGCACAGGGAGCACTGAAGCTTTCTTT. This sequence encodes CASSQGTGSTEAFF.

The chain joins TRBV27 to TRBJ1-1; TRBD1 might be the D (6 bases). CDR1 is MNHEY, CDR2 SMNVEV, per germline (reference sequence). Trimming cost V 8 bases and J 0 bases, with 19 bases left between them. This CDR3 has 16 amino acids. CDR3 in DNA: TGTGCCAGCGCCTTAGGGGCAGGGGCAATGAACACTGAAGCTTTCTTT. Its protein is CASALGAGAMNTEAFF.

This CDR3 reads CASSFLPRDSGNTIYF. CDR3 bases: TGTGCCAGCAGCTTTTTGCCCCGGGACTCTGGAAACACCATATATTTT. V gene TRBV5-5 combines with J gene TRBJ1-3; D is unclear. V was cut by 2 bases and J by 0 bases, with 12 bases left in between. This CDR3 contains 16 residues. Germline V gene lookup returns CDR1 SGHKS and CDR2 YYEKEE (reference sequence).

This clone was observed a handful of times. The rearrangement uses TRBV12-2 and TRBJ2-1; the table's TRBD2 call for D was not verified on the DNA. TRBV12-2 represents a pseudogene. The CDR3 is 15 residues long. The CDR3 loop reads CASRFLGGAWYEQFF. The CDR3 nucleotides read TGTGCAAGTCGCTTCCTAGGGGGGGCCTGGTATGAGCAGTTCTTC.

This clone was observed a few times. The rearrangement uses TRBV9 and TRBJ2-1; 7 positions agree with TRBD2. This CDR3 is 15 amino acids long. Germline lookup yields CDR1 SGDLS and CDR2 YYNGEE. The V gene end was trimmed by 1 base and the J gene end by 6 bases; junction bases not matched to a gene: 7. CDR3 sequence: CASSVNGPGGNEQFF. DNA for the CDR3: TGTGCCAGCAGCGTAAACGGCCCGGGGGGCAATGAGCAGTTCTTC.